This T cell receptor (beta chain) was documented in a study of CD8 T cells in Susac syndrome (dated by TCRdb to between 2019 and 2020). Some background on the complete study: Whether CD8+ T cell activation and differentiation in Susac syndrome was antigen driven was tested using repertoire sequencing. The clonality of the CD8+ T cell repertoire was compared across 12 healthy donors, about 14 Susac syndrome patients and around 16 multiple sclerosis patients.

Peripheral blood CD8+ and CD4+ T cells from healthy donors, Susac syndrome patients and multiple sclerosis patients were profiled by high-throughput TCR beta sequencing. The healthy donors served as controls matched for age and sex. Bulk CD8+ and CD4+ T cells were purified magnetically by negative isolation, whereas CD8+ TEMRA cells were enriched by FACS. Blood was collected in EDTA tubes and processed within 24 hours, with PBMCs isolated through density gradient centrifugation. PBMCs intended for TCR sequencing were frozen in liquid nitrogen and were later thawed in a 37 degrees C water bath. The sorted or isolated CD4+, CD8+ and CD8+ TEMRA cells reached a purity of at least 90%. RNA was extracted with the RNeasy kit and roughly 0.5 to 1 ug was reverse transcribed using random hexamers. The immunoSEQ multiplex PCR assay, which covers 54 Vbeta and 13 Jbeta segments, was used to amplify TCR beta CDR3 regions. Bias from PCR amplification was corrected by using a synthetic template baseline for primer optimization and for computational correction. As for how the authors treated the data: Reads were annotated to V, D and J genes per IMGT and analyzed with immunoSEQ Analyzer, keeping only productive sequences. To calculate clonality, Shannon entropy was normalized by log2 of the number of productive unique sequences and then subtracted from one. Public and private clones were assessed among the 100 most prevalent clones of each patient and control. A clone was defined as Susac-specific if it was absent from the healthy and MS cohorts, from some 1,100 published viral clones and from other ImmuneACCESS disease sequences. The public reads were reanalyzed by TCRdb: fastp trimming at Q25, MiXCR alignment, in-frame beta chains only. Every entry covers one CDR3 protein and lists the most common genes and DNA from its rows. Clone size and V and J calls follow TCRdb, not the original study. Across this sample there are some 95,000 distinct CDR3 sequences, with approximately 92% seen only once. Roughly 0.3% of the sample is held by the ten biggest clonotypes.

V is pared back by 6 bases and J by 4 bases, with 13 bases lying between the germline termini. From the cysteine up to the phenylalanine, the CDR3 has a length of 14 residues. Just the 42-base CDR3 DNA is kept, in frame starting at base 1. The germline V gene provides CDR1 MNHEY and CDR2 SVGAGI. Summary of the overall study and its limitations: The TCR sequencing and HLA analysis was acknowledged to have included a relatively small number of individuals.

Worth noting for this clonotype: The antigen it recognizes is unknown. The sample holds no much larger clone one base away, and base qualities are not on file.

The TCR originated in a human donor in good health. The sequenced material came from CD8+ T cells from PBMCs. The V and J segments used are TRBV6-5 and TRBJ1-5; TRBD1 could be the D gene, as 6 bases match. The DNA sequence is TGTGCCAGCAGATCACAGGGCATTAATCAGCCCCAGCATTTT. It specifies CASRSQGINQPQHF.